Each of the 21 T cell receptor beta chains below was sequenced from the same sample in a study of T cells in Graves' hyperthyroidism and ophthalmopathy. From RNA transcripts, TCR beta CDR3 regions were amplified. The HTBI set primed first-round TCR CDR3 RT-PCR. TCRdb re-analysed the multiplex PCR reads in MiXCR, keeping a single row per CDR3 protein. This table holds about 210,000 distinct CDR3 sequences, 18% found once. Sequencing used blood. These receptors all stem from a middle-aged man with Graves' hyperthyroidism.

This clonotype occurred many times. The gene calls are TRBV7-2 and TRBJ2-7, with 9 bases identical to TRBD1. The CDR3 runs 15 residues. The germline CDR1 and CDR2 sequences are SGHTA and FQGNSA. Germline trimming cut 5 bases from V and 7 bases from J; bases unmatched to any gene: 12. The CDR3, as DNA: TGTGCCAGCAGCACTCCGGGACAGGGCCGGGTAGAGCAGTACTTC. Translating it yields CASSTPGQGRVEQYF.

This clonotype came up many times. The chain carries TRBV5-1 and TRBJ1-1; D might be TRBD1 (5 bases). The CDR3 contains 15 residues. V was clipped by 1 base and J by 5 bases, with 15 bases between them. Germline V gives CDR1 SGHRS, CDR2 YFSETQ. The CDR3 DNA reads TGCGCCAGCAGCTTGATGAGGGCCGCAGGGACTGAAGCTTTCTTT. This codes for CASSLMRAAGTEAFF.

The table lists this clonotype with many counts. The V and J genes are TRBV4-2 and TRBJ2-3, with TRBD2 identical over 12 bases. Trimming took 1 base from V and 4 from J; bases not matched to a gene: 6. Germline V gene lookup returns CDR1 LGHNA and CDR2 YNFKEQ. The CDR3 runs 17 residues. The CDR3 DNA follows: TGTGCCAGCAGCCAAGCTCTAGCGGGGGGGCCATCAGATACGCAGTATTTT. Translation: CASSQALAGGPSDTQYF.

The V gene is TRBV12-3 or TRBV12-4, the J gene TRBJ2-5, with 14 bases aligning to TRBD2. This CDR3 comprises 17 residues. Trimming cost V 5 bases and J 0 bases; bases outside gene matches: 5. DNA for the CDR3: TGTGCCAGCAGTACGGGACTAGCGGGGGTTGACCAAGAGACCCAGTACTTC. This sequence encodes CASSTGLAGVDQETQYF.

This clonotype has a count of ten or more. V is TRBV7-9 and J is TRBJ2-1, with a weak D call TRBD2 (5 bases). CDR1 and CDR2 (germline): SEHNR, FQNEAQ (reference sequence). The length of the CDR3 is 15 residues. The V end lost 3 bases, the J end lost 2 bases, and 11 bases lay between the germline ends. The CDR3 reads CASSFTHGAYNEQFF. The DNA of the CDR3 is TGTGCCAGCAGCTTCACGCACGGGGCCTACAATGAGCAGTTCTTC. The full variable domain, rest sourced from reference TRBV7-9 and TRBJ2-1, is DTGVSQNPRHKITKRGQNVTFRCDPISEHNRLYWYRQTLGQGPEFLTYFQNEAQLEKSRLLSDRFSAERPKGSFSTLEIQRTEQGDSAMYLCASSFTHGAYNEQFFGPGTRLTVL.

CDR3 coding DNA: TGTGCCAGCAGTTCCCCGGGCCACTATAATTCACCCCTCCACTTT. Translated: CASSSPGHYNSPLHF. The chain combines TRBV27 with TRBJ1-6; D call uncertain. Germline V gives CDR1 MNHEY, CDR2 SMNVEV (reference sequence). The CDR3 is 15 amino acids. V was cut by 4 bases and J by 3 bases, with 10 bases left in between.

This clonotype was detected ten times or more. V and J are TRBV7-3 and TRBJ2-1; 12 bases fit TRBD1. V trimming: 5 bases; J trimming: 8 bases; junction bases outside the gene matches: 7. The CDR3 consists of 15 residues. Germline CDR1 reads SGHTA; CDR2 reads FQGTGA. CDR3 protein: CASSPGTGGRDEQFF. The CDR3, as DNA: TGTGCCAGCAGCCCCGGGACAGGGGGCAGAGATGAGCAGTTCTTC.

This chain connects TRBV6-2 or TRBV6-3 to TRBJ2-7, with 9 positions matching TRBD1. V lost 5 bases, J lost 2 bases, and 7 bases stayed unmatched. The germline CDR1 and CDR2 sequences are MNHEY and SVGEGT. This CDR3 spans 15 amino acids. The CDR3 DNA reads TGTGCCAGCAGTCGCATCACAGGGGGCACCTACGAGCAGTACTTC. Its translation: CASSRITGGTYEQYF.

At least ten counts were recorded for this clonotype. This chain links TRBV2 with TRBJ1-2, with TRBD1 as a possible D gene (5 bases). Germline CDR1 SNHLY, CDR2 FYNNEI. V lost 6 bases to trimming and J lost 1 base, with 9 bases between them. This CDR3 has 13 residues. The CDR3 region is CASSPDNNYGYTF. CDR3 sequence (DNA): TGTGCCAGCAGCCCGGACAATAACTATGGCTACACCTTC.

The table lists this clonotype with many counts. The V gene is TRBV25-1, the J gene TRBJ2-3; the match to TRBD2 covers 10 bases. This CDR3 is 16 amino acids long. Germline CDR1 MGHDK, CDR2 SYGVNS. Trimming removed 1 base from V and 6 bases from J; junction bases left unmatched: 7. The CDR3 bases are TGTGCCAGCAGTGAATTAGGGACTAGCGTCACGGATACGCAGTATTTT. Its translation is CASSELGTSVTDTQYF.

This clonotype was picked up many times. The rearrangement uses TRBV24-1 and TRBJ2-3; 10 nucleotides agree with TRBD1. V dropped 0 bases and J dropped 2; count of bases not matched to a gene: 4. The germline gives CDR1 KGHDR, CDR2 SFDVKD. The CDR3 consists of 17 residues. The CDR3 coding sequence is TGTGCCACCAGTGATTTGGACAGGGGGCTATCCACAGATACGCAGTATTTT. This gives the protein CATSDLDRGLSTDTQYF.

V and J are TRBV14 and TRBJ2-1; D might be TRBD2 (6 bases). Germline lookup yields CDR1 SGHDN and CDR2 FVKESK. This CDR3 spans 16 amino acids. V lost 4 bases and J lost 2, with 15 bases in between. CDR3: CASSPQEGLAYNEQFF. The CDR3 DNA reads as TGTGCCAGCAGCCCCCAGGAGGGTTTAGCCTACAATGAGCAGTTCTTC.

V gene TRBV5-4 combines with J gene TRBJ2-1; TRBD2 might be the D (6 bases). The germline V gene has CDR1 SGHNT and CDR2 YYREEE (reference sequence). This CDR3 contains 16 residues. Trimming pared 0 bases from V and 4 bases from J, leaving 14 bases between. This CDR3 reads CASSLDSGGSYNEQFF. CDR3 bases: TGTGCCAGCAGCTTGGATTCCGGGGGAAGTTACAATGAGCAGTTCTTC.

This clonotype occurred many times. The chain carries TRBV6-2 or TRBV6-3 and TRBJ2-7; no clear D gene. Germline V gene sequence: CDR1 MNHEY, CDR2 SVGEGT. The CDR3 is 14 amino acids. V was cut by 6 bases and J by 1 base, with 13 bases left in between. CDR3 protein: CASRLSPGSYEQYF. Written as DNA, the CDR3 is TGTGCCAGCAGACTCTCGCCCGGGTCCTACGAGCAGTACTTC.

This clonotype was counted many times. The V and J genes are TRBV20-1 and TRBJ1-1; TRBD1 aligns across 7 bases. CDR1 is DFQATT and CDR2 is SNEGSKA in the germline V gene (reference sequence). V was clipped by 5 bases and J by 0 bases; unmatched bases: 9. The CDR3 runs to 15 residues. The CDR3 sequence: CSAQTGREMNTEAFF. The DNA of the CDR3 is TGCAGTGCTCAGACAGGGAGGGAGATGAACACTGAAGCTTTCTTT.

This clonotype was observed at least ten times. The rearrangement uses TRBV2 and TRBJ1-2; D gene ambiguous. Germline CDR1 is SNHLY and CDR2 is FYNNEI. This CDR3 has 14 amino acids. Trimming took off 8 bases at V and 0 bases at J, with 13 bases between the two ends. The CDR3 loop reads CASLRPETNYGYTF. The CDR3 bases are TGTGCCAGCCTTAGGCCAGAAACTAACTATGGCTACACCTTC. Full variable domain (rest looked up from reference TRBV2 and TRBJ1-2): EPEVTQTPSHQVTQMGQEVILRCVPISNHLYFYWYRQILGQKVEFLVSFYNNEISEKSEIFDDQFSVERPDGSNFTLKIRSTKLEDSAMYFCASLRPETNYGYTFGSGTRLTVV.

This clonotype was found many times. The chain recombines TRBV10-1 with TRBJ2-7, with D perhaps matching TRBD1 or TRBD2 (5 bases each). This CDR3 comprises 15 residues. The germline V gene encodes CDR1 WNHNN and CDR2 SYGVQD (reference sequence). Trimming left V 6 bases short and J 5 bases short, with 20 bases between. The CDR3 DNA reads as TGCGCCAGCAGCACCACCGGGACGGTAAAGGACGAGCAGTACTTC. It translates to CASSTTGTVKDEQYF.

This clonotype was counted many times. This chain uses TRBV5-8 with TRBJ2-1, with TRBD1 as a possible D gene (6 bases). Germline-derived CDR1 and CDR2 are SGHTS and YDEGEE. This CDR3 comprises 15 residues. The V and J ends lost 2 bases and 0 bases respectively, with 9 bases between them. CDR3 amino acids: CASSFSGDSYNEQFF. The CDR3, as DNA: TGTGCCAGCAGCTTTTCAGGGGACTCCTACAATGAGCAGTTCTTC.

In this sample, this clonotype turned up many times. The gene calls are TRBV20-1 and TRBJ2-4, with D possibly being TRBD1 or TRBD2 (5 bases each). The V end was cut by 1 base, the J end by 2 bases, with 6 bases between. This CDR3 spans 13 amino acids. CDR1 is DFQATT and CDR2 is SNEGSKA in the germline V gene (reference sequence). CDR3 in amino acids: CSARAGPKNIQYF. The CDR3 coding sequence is TGCAGTGCTAGAGCGGGGCCCAAAAACATTCAGTACTTC.

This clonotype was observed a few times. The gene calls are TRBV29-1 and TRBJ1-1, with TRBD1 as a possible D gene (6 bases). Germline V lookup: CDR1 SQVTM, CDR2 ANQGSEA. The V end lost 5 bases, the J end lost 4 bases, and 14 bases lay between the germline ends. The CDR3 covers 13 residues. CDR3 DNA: TGCAGCGTTCAATTAACAGGGACCACTGAAGCTTTCTTT. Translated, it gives CSVQLTGTTEAFF.

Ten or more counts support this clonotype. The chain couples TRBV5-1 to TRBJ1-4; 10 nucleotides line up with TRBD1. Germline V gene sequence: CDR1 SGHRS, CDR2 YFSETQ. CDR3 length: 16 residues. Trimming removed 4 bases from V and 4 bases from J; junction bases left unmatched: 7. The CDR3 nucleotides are TGCGCCAGCAGCCTGACAGGGGGCGCGGGTAATGAAAAACTGTTTTTT. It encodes CASSLTGGAGNEKLFF.